These 3 T cell receptor beta chains were sequenced from one sample in a study of long-term antiretroviral therapy in people with HIV. At survey level, the immunoSEQ assay was run in its v3.0 version. The method was immunoSEQ multiplex PCR; TCRdb's version includes in-frame clones alone and lacks a portion of them. The data show under 25,000 clones, under 80% seen once. The sequencing here drew on unsorted PBMCs, taken 0.5 years after starting antiretroviral therapy. The receptors were gathered from a woman aged 40 to 49 with HIV.

This sequence joins TRBV5-1 and TRBJ2-5; 11 bases line up with TRBD2. Per the germline V gene, CDR1 is SGHRS and CDR2 is YFSETQ. The CDR3 is 16 amino acids. V gave up 2 bases and J gave up 2 bases; unmatched junction bases: 5. This chain's CDR3 is CASSFGTSGGQETQYF. In DNA form, the CDR3 reads TGCGCCAGCAGCTTCGGCACTAGCGGGGGACAAGAGACCCAGTACTTC.

This clone was recorded once. The chain combines TRBV27 with TRBJ2-3; D not certain. CDR1 and CDR2 from the germline V gene are MNHEY and SMNVEV (reference sequence). The CDR3 has 14 amino acids. Trimming took 7 bases from V and 4 from J, leaving 15 bases between them. The CDR3, as DNA: TGTGCCAGCACACCGGTCCAGGCCCCAGATACGCAGTATTTT. Encoded protein: CASTPVQAPDTQYF.

The chain uses TRBV5-5 and TRBJ2-5, with 11 bases matching TRBD2. Germline loops: CDR1 SGHKS, CDR2 YYEKEE (reference sequence). CDR3 length: 15 amino acids. The junction had 9 bases not matched to a gene; V was cut back by 4 bases and J by 7 bases. CDR3 sequence reads: CASSPFHLAGGTQYF. The CDR3 DNA reads TGTGCCAGCAGCCCCTTTCACCTAGCGGGGGGGACCCAGTACTTC.